Listed below are T cell receptor beta chains from one sample, sequenced in a study of blood T cells in healthy people across ages. One entry per CDR3 protein, called by TCRdb with MiXCR from the 5' RACE reads. In the table there are 550,000 to 700,000 distinct CDR3 sequences, 27% of which are singletons. The sample consisted of blood. The receptors stem from a woman between 70 and 85 years old in good health. CDR3s include the opening cysteine and the closing phenylalanine or tryptophan. The D gene is left open where the match is weak. Part of the rows lack a size; the others show once, few, many or a class for expanded clones.

TRBV5-1	-	few	TRBJ2-3	CASRYGDTQYF	TGCGCCAGCAGGTATGGAGATACGCAGTATTTT
TRBV5-1	TRBD2	few	TRBJ2-3	CASSLAARGDTDTQYF	TGCGCCAGCAGCTTGGCGGCGCGGGGGGACACAGATACGCAGTATTTT
TRBV5-1	-	many	TRBJ2-1	CASSLVAGAYNEQFF	TGTGCCAGCAGCTTAGTAGCTGGTGCCTACAATGAGCAGTTCTTC
TRBV20-1	-	-	TRBJ2-3	CSARFSHITDTQYF	TGCAGTGCTAGGTTTTCACATATCACAGATACGCAGTATTTT
TRBV5-1	-	few	TRBJ2-5	CASSLGTVLQETQYF	TGCGCCAGCAGCTTGGGGACAGTTTTACAAGAGACCCAGTACTTC
TRBV4-3	-	-	TRBJ2-7	CASSQDRDWSYEQYF	TGCGCCAGCAGCCAAGACCGGGACTGGTCCTACGAGCAGTACTTC
TRBV4-1	-	once	TRBJ1-1	CASSPGPSRWAFF	TGCGCCAGCAGCCCCGGGCCTTCCCGGTGGGCTTTCTTT
TRBV4-3	-	-	TRBJ1-2	CASSPDPARGYGYTF	TGCGCCAGCAGCCCCGACCCCGCCCGGGGCTATGGCTACACCTTC
TRBV20-1	TRBD1	-	TRBJ1-4	CSARKGAREKLFF	TGCAGTGCTAGAAAGGGGGCGCGGGAAAAACTGTTTTTT
TRBV28	-	many	TRBJ2-5	CASSFLGRQETQYF	TGTGCCAGCAGTTTCTTAGGGCGCCAAGAGACCCAGTACTTC
TRBV4-1	-	-	TRBJ2-4	CASSQDRSVHIQYF	TGCGCCAGCAGCCAAGATCGGTCAGTCCACATTCAGTACTTC
TRBV20-1	TRBD1	few	TRBJ1-2	CSASAGTAGKGYTF	TGCAGTGCTAGTGCCGGGACAGCTGGAAAGGGCTACACCTTC
TRBV7-9	-	few	TRBJ1-6	CATRQSSYNSPLHF	TGTGCCACCCGACAGAGCTCCTATAATTCACCCCTCCACTTT
TRBV7-2	-	-	TRBJ2-3	CASTGDTYPGDPQYF	TGTGCCAGCACCGGTGATACCTACCCGGGGGATCCGCAGTATTTT
TRBV6-5	TRBD1	-	TRBJ1-1	CASSLTGGNGEAFF	TGTGCCAGCAGCTTGACAGGGGGCAACGGTGAAGCTTTCTTT
TRBV2	-	-	TRBJ2-5	CASGGGRTQYF	TGTGCCAGCGGAGGGGGTCGGACCCAGTACTTC
TRBV2	-	few	TRBJ1-2	CASKGVSYGYTF	TGTGCCAGCAAAGGGGTCTCTTATGGCTACACCTTC
TRBV24-1	TRBD1	few	TRBJ2-5	CATSEPGTEGETQYF	TGTGCCACCAGTGAACCAGGGACAGAGGGCGAGACCCAGTACTTC
TRBV29-1	-	few	TRBJ1-4	CSVAIGSGHIRF	-
TRBV29-1	TRBD2	-	TRBJ2-3	CSVESGRGDTDTQYF	TGCAGCGTTGAGTCCGGGCGGGGGGACACAGATACGCAGTATTTT
TRBV20-1	-	few	TRBJ1-4	CSARPTSGNEKLFF	TGCAGTGCTAGACCCACGAGCGGGAATGAAAAACTGTTTTTT
TRBV7-9	-	many	TRBJ1-4	CASSLYATNEKLFF	TGTGCCAGCAGCTTATATGCAACTAATGAAAAACTGTTTTTT
TRBV5-1	-	few	TRBJ2-2	CASSLDPGDTGELFF	TGCGCCAGCAGCTTGGACCCTGGGGACACCGGGGAGCTGTTTTTT